This TCR beta chain came from a study of beta chain features in type 1 diabetes. Sorted CD4+ subsets: naive, central memory, regulatory, stem cell-like memory (CD45RO/CCR7/CD25/CD127/CD95/CD27 panel). Purity exceeding 98% was reached by all sorted populations. Points from the study as a whole: Moderately but significantly shorter TCRB CDR3s were found in Type 1 diabetes patients in all four CD4+ subsets. Shorter templates might be favored by PCR, equally in patients and controls.

What was sequenced were expressed TCRB transcripts, since all of the isolated RNA had been reverse transcribed. Repertoires were generated with immunoSEQ multiplex PCR, while TCRdb's copy carries only in-frame clones and drops some. The sample records over 13,000 clones, around 77% being singletons. The length of the CDR3 is 13 residues. V was clipped by 4 bases and J by 2 bases; unmatched bases: 2. Germline V gene lookup returns CDR1 SGHVS and CDR2 FQNEAQ. On this clone itself: No antigen is known for it.

V is TRBV7-8 and J is TRBJ2-7, with TRBD1 matching over 7 bases. Sequenced input: stem cell memory CD4+ T cells from blood. The clonotype comes from a woman younger than 35 with type 1 diabetes. This CDR3 reads CASSWDRPYEQYV. In DNA, the CDR3 is TGTGCCAGCAGCTGGGACAGACCCTACGAGCAGTACGTC.